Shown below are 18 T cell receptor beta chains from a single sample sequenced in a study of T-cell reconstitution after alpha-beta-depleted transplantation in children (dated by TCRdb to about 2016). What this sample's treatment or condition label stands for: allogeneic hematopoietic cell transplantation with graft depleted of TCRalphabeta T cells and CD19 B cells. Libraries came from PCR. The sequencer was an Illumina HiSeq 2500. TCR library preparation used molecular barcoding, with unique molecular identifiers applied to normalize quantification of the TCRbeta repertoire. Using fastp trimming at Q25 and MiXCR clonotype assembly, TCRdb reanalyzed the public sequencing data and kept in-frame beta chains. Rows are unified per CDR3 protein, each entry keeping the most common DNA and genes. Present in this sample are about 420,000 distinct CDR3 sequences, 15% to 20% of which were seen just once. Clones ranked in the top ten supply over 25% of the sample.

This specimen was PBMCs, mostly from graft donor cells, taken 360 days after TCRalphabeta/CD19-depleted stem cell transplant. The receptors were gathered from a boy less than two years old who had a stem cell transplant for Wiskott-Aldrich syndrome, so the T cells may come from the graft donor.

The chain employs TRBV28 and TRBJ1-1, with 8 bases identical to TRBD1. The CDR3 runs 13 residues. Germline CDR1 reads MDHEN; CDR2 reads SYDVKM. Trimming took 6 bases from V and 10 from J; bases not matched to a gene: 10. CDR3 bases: TGTGCCAGCAGGAGACAGGGGCTTTCGTTAGCTTTCTTT. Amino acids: CASRRQGLSLAFF.

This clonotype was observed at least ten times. The CDR3 bases are TGCGCCAGCAGCCCACGGGGGGGCCCAGGAGATACGCAGTATTTT. Amino acids: CASSPRGGPGDTQYF. The J gene is TRBJ2-3, the V gene TRBV4-3; 8 bases are a match to TRBD2. The ends lost 4 bases at V and 5 bases at J; junction bases unmatched: 8. Germline V CDR1 and CDR2: LGHNA, YSLEER. This CDR3 comprises 15 residues.

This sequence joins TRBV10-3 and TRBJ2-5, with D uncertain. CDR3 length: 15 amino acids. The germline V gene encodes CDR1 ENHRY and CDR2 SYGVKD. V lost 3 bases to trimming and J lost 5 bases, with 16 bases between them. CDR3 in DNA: TGTGCCATCAGTGAAAAGGGCGCGCCTCCGGAGACCCAGTACTTC. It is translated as CAISEKGAPPETQYF.

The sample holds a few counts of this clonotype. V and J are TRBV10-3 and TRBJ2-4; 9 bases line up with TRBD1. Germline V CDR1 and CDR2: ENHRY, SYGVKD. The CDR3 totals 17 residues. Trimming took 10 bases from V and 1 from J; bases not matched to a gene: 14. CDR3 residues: CATGDRDRRRAKNIQYF. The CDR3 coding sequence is TGTGCCACCGGGGACAGGGACCGCCGGCGGGCCAAAAACATTCAGTACTTC.

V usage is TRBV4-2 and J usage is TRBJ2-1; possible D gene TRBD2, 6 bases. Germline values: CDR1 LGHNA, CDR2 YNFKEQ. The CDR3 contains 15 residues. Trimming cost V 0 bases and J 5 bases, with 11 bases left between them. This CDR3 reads CASSQEGRRDNEQFF. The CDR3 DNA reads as TGTGCCAGCAGCCAAGAAGGCCGGAGGGACAATGAGCAGTTCTTC.

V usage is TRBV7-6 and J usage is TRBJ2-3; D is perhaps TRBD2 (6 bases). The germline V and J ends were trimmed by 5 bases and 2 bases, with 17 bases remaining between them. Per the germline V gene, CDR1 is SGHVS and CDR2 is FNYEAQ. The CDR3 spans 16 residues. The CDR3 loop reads CASSPMAGRPTDTQYF. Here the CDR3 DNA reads TGTGCCAGCAGCCCGATGGCGGGACGCCCCACAGATACGCAGTATTTT.

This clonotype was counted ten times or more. CDR3 residues: CASSTPGGGETQYF. The CDR3 DNA reads as TGTGCCAGCAGTACCCCGGGGGGCGGAGAGACCCAGTACTTC. V gene TRBV28 combines with J gene TRBJ2-5; D is perhaps TRBD2 (7 bases). Germline CDR1 is MDHEN and CDR2 is SYDVKM. Trimming stripped 5 bases from V and 4 bases from J, with 14 bases between. The CDR3 loop spans 14 amino acids.

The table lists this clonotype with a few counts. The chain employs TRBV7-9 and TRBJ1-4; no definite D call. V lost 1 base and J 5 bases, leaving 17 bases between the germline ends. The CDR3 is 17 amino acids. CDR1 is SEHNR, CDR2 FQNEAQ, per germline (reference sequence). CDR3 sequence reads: CASSLVVGPKRNEKLFF. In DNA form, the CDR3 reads TGTGCCAGCAGCTTAGTGGTAGGGCCAAAAAGGAATGAAAAACTGTTTTTT.

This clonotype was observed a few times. The CDR3 nucleotides read TGTGCCAGCAGCTTGTTGCGGGGGGCCGGGGAGACCCAGTACTTC. This codes for CASSLLRGAGETQYF. The chain uses TRBV5-6 and TRBJ2-5; 8 nucleotides line up with TRBD2. The V gene end was trimmed by 1 base and the J gene end by 5 bases; junction bases not matched to a gene: 7. Germline values: CDR1 SGHDT, CDR2 YYEEEE. The CDR3 loop spans 15 amino acids.

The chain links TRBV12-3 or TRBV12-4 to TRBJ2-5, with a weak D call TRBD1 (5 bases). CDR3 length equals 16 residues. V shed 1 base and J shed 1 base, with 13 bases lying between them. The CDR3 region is CASSLVYWGSQETQYF. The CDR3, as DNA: TGTGCCAGCAGTTTAGTGTATTGGGGCAGCCAAGAGACCCAGTACTTC.

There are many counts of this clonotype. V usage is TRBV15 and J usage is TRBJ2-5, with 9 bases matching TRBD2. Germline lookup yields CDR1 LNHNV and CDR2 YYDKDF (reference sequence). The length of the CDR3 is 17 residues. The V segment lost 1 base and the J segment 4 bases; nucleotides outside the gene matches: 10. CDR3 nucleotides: TGTGCCACCAGCAGAGGGAAATTTGAGGGACTAGCAGAGACCCAGTACTTC. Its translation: CATSRGKFEGLAETQYF.

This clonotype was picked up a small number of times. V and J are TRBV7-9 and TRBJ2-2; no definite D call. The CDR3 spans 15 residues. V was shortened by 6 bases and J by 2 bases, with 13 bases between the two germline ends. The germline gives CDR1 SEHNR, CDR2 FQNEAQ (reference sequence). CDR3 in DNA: TGTGCCAGCAGGCTTCCCCAGATCAACACCGGGGAGCTGTTTTTT. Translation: CASRLPQINTGELFF.

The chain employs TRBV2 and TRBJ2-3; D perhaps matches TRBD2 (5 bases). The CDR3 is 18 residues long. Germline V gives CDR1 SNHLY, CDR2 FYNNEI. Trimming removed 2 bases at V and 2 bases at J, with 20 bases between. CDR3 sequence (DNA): TGTGCCAGCAGTGAATCTGAGTTTGTGGGAGTCAACACAGATACGCAGTATTTT. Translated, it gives CASSESEFVGVNTDTQYF.

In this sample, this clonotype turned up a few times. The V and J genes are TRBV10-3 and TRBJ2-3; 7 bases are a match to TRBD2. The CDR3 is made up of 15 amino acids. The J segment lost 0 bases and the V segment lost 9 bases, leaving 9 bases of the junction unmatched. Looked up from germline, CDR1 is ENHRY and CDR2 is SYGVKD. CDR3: CAILAGTTSTDTQYF. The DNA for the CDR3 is TGTGCCATTCTGGCCGGGACTACAAGCACAGATACGCAGTATTTT.

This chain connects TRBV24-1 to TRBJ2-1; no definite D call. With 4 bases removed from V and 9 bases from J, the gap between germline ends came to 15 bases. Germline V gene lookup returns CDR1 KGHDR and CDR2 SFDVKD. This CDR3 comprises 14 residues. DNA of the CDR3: TGTGCCACCAGTGACCCGAGCCGTCAATTTGAGCAGTTCTTC. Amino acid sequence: CATSDPSRQFEQFF.

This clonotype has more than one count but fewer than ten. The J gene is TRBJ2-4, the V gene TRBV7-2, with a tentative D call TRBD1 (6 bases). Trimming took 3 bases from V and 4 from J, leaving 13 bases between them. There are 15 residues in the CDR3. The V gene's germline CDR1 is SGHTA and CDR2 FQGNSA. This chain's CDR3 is CASSFGPRGKNIQYF. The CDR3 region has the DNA TGTGCCAGCAGCTTCGGCCCCAGGGGAAAAAACATTCAGTACTTC.

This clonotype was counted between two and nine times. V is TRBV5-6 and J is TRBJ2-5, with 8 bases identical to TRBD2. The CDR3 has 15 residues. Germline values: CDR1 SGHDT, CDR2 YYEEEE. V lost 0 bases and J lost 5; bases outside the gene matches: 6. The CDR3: CASSLAGLGRETQYF. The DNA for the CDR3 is TGTGCCAGCAGCTTGGCGGGACTAGGCCGGGAGACCCAGTACTTC.

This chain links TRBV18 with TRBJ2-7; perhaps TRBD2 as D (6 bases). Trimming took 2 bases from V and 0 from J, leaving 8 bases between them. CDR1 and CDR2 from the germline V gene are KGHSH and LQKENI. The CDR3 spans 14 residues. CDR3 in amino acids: CASSPWDFSYEQYF. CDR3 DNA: TGTGCCAGCTCACCATGGGACTTCTCCTACGAGCAGTACTTC.